The TCR beta chain under discussion was sequenced for a study of T cell responses to AZD1222 COVID-19 vaccine. Background on the study: Second-dose groups at about 4 or about 12 weeks were pooled. Study observations and caveats: Recipients of two AZD1222 doses showed rising Spike-specific TCR breadth and depth. The repertoires were collected only after the peak T cell response. White British people made up most donors, females outnumbered males, and clonal diversity was possibly underestimated.

Comment on this clone: No antigen is known for it.

Assay: immunoSEQ multiplex PCR; the TCRdb copy retains only in-frame clones and omits some. The table records over 120,000 clones, 80% to 90% of them present only once. Trimming shortened V by 2 bases and J by 2 bases, and 13 bases separated the two germline ends. This CDR3 is 15 amino acids long. Germline-derived CDR1 and CDR2 are SNHLY and FYNNEI. The receptor's source is an adult in good health. The gene calls are TRBV2 and TRBJ2-7, with a possible D match to TRBD2 (6 bases). The sample was peripheral blood, taken on day 0 of AZD1222 vaccination. The CDR3 reads CASSEITSSPYEQYF. The CDR3 DNA follows: TGTGCCAGCAGTGAAATAACTAGCAGCCCCTACGAGCAGTACTTC.